The clone carrying this T cell receptor (beta chain) was recorded many times. The antigen remains undetermined. There are 16 residues in the CDR3. J gave up 0 bases and V 6 bases, and 8 bases lay outside the gene matches. Germline V gene lookup returns CDR1 LNHDA and CDR2 SQIVND (reference sequence). The data were taken from a study of T-cell reconstitution after alpha-beta-depleted transplantation in children. Study results and caveats: From surviving recipient T cells and thymic progenitors came the high day-60 TCRbeta diversity observed in some patients. Approximately two months post-transplant, alpha-beta T cells reportedly originated from several hundred expanded graft clones. Hyperexpanded clones declined; after one year, newly produced T cells mostly supplied diversity.

For TCRbeta, the library was prepared with unique molecular identifiers. TCRdb analysed the PCR reads with MiXCR anew, one entry per CDR3 protein. Among 200,000 to 250,000 distinct CDR3 sequences listed, approximately 6.9% were seen once. The source of this sequence is a boy between 2 and 10 years old with acute lymphoblastic leukemia, due to receive a stem cell transplant. The chain recombines TRBV19 with TRBJ2-1; 7 bases map to TRBD2. The sequencing here drew on PBMCs, taken before TCRalphabeta/CD19-depleted stem cell transplant. The CDR3 reads CASSLKLASSYNEQFF. DNA of the CDR3: TGTGCCAGTAGCCTTAAACTAGCGAGCTCCTACAATGAGCAGTTCTTC.